This section outlines one T cell receptor beta chain sequence together with its context. The antigen is unknown. The table came from immunoSEQ multiplex PCR; TCRdb's copy has only in-frame clones and leaves some out. The table has about 2.1 million clones, just under 95% seen once. These data originate in a study of shared clonotypes between healthy human individuals. In the naive CD8 group, cells lacked CD45RO and were positively selected for CCR7, so terminally differentiated effector memory CD45RA+ cells were left out. This CDR3 is built from 17 residues. With 0 bases removed from V and 10 bases from J, the gap between germline ends came to 21 bases. Germline assignment: CDR1 LGHNA and CDR2 YNFKEQ. Study results and limitations: Few donors restricted represented genetic and exposure-history diversity.

Sequenced material: naive CD8+ T cells from PBMCs. The sequence derives from a man between 18 and 29 years old in good health. Some clones in this sample may be carry-over from other donors' samples. The chain is built from TRBV4-2 and TRBJ1-4; TRBD1 might be the D (5 bases). This CDR3 reads CASSQEGLRGVERKLFF. CDR3 nucleotides: TGTGCCAGCAGCCAAGAAGGCCTCCGAGGGGTAGAAAGAAAACTGTTTTTT.